The next 17 T cell receptor beta chains were all read from a single sample in a study of cytomegalovirus exposure and HLA in healthy donors. PCR employed 60 Vbeta and 13 Jbeta primers. This table comes from immunoSEQ multiplex PCR, and its TCRdb copy is limited to in-frame clones, with some not included. Of approximately 100,000 clones in the sample, 74% were seen once. The sample was PBMCs. All receptors come from a man in his fifties in good health and CMV-seropositive.

The V gene is TRBV27, the J gene TRBJ2-7; 8 bases agree with TRBD1. The length of the CDR3 is 15 residues. With V trimmed by 5 bases and J by 5 bases, 11 bases remained unmatched. CDR1 and CDR2 from the germline V gene are MNHEY and SMNVEV (reference sequence). The CDR3 DNA reads as TGTGCCAGCAGTCGGACAGGGCCGCCCTTCGACGAGCAGTACTTC. Its protein is CASSRTGPPFDEQYF.

The chain employs TRBV7-9 and TRBJ2-7; no firm D call. CDR1 and CDR2 from the germline V gene are SEHNR and FQNEAQ (reference sequence). Trimming took 0 bases from V and 0 from J, leaving 18 bases between them. The CDR3 is made up of 18 amino acids. CDR3 in amino acids: CASSLAYMQKIFSYEQYF. In DNA, the CDR3 is TGTGCCAGCAGCTTAGCGTATATGCAGAAAATTTTCTCCTACGAGCAGTACTTC.

The chain carries TRBV5-4 and TRBJ2-3; 7 bases are shared with TRBD1. The ends lost 3 bases at V and 5 bases at J; junction bases unmatched: 9. CDR1 is SGHNT, CDR2 YYREEE, per germline (reference sequence). This CDR3 has 15 residues. In DNA form, the CDR3 reads TGTGCCAGCAGCTCCCAAGGGGGCGCGGGAGATACGCAGTATTTT. Protein product: CASSSQGGAGDTQYF.

The chain recombines TRBV6-1 with TRBJ2-1; tentatively, D is TRBD2 (5 bases). Per germline, CDR1 MNHNS and CDR2 SASEGT. V was cut by 6 bases and J by 15 bases, with 24 bases left in between. This CDR3 is 14 amino acids long. This CDR3 reads CASRAPSWRAKGFF. CDR3 nucleotide sequence: TGTGCCAGCAGGGCCCCCTCTTGGCGGGCGAAGGGGTTCTTC.

The chain uses TRBV6-6 and TRBJ1-5; 8 positions agree with TRBD1. The V gene's germline CDR1 is MNHNY and CDR2 SVGAGI (reference sequence). The ends lost 2 bases at V and 7 bases at J; junction bases unmatched: 4. This CDR3 comprises 14 residues. This CDR3 reads CASSYGQGGQPQHF. The CDR3 DNA is TGTGCCAGCAGTTACGGACAGGGTGGGCAGCCCCAGCATTTT.

The chain has TRBV5-8 and TRBJ1-2; TRBD1 matches at 10 bases. Trimming at V came to 5 bases and at J to 5 bases, leaving 6 bases not matched to a gene. The germline V gene has CDR1 SGHTS and CDR2 YDEGEE. The CDR3 extends over 14 amino acids. The CDR3 coding sequence is TGTGCCAGCAGACGCCCGGGACAGGGGTATGGCTACACCTTC. Translating gives CASRRPGQGYGYTF. The full variable domain, its missing parts supplied by reference TRBV5-8 and TRBJ1-2, is EAGVTQSPTHLIKTRGQQATLRCSPISGHTSVYWYQQALGLGLQFLLWYDEGEERNRGNFPPRFSGRQFPNYSSELNVNALELEDSALYLCASRRPGQGYGYTFGSGTRLTVV.

V gene TRBV5-7 combines with J gene TRBJ2-2; the D gene is possibly TRBD1 (6 bases). TRBV5-7 has ORF status, its function being uncertain. The CDR3 is made up of 16 amino acids. V was clipped by 2 bases and J by 1 base, with 12 bases between them. CDR3 nucleotide sequence: TGTGCCAGCAGCTTATCTCAGGGGCGGAACACCGGGGAGCTGTTTTTT. The encoded protein is CASSLSQGRNTGELFF.

CDR3: CASSPYRTSYEQYF. CDR3 nucleotide sequence: TGTGCCAGCAGCCCCTACAGAACCTCCTACGAGCAGTACTTC. The genes are TRBV9 and TRBJ2-7; D unresolved. The V end was cut by 4 bases, the J end by 0 bases, with 11 bases between. This CDR3 is built from 14 residues. Germline V gene data show CDR1 as SGDLS and CDR2 as YYNGEE.

Regarding this clone: An end of the junction differs from the germline gene, which may be a read error. This chain connects TRBV4-1 to TRBJ2-5; no reliable D call. The DNA end is a closer match to TRBJ2-7, so the J assignment may be wrong. Germline assignment: CDR1 MGHRA and CDR2 YSYEKL. The CDR3 covers 13 residues. For the CDR3, the DNA is TGCGCCAGCAACCAACAACCTTCCTACGAGCAGTACTTC. It specifies CASNQQPSYEQYF.

This clone came up a few times. The rearrangement links TRBV10-1 to TRBJ2-3, with 8 nucleotides matching TRBD2. V lost 8 bases to trimming and J lost 5 bases; unmatched junction nucleotides: 9. The CDR3 sequence is 14 residues long. Germline CDR1 reads WNHNN; CDR2 reads SYGVQD (reference sequence). CDR3 sequence reads: CASGRTGGGDTQYF. DNA for the CDR3: TGCGCCAGCGGGAGGACGGGAGGGGGAGATACGCAGTATTTT.

The J gene is TRBJ2-2, the V gene TRBV5-1, with a possible D match to TRBD1 (6 bases). The V gene lost 5 bases and the J gene lost 0 bases, with 11 bases spanning the gap. Germline loops: CDR1 SGHRS, CDR2 YFSETQ. The CDR3 runs to 15 residues. This chain's CDR3 is CASSKDRPNTGELFF. The CDR3 nucleotides read TGCGCCAGCAGTAAGGACAGACCGAACACCGGGGAGCTGTTTTTT.

The chain recombines TRBV6-1 with TRBJ1-1; D gene unclear. V was trimmed by 3 bases and J by 10 bases, leaving 21 bases between them. Germline loops: CDR1 MNHNS, CDR2 SASEGT. The CDR3 consists of 15 residues. The CDR3 loop reads CASSEFERATRGAFF. The CDR3 coding sequence is TGTGCCAGCAGTGAGTTTGAAAGGGCCACCCGGGGAGCTTTCTTT.

This sequence joins TRBV6-5 and TRBJ2-1; the match to TRBD2 covers 10 bases. This CDR3 spans 14 amino acids. Germline CDR1 is MNHEY and CDR2 is SVGAGI. With 4 bases clipped from V and 7 bases from J, the junction kept 4 bases outside the gene matches. Here the CDR3 reads CASSSGLAWNEQFF. CDR3 in DNA: TGTGCCAGCAGTTCGGGACTAGCGTGGAATGAGCAGTTCTTC.

The CDR3 coding sequence is TGCAGTGCCCCCAGCTCCTACGAGCAGTACTTC. It translates to CSAPSSYEQYF. The genes are TRBV20-1 and TRBJ2-7, with D unresolved. Germline V lookup: CDR1 DFQATT, CDR2 SNEGSKA (reference sequence). This CDR3 has 11 amino acids. Trimming took 6 bases from V and 0 from J, leaving 6 bases between them.

The genes are TRBV29-1 and TRBJ2-2, with D perhaps matching TRBD2 (5 bases). This CDR3 is built from 15 residues. V lost 3 bases and J 7 bases, leaving 18 bases between the germline ends. Germline values: CDR1 SQVTM, CDR2 ANQGSEA. The CDR3 sequence: CSVEPSEGGYGELFF. The CDR3 DNA sequence: TGCAGCGTTGAGCCGTCCGAGGGCGGGTACGGGGAGCTGTTTTTT.

The CDR3 DNA reads TGCAGCGTTGGAACCCGGGACAGGGGCGAGCAGTACTTC. Translation: CSVGTRDRGEQYF. The chain employs TRBV29-1 and TRBJ2-5; 10 bases match TRBD1. The J call may not be correct, given that the DNA end is closer to TRBJ2-7. CDR3 size: 13 residues. Germline CDR1 SQVTM, CDR2 ANQGSEA.

This chain connects TRBV2 to TRBJ1-5; D gene unclear. CDR3 length equals 13 residues. V was trimmed by 7 bases and J by 7 bases, leaving 14 bases between them. Looked up from germline, CDR1 is SNHLY and CDR2 is FYNNEI. DNA of the CDR3: TGTGCCAGCAATCAAAGGGAGGGACAGCCCCAGCATTTT. Its translation is CASNQREGQPQHF.